This TCR beta chain was sequenced for a study of blood T cell repertoires in COVID-19. Study as a whole: The origin of the acute and convalescent COVID-19 samples was the United States, Italy and Spain.

Unmatched junction bases numbered 5, after V lost 2 bases and J lost 5 bases. Germline-derived CDR1 and CDR2 are SEHNR and FQNEAQ (reference sequence). This CDR3 region has 15 residues. Generated by immunoSEQ multiplex PCR, the TCRdb table keeps only in-frame clones and is missing some. The sample carries some 240,000 clones, 80% to 85% recorded once. This chain uses TRBV7-9 with TRBJ2-7; TRBD1 matches at 11 bases. The TCR sequence derives from a woman in her seventies with COVID-19, enrolled during active disease. The specimen sequenced was peripheral blood. CDR3 sequence reads: CASSLTLGQGDEQYF. CDR3 coding DNA: TGTGCCAGCAGCTTAACATTGGGACAGGGGGACGAGCAGTACTTC.